The entry that follows covers one TCR beta chain sequence. Its antigen is currently not known. No much larger clone is present one base from it, and per-base qualities are unavailable. Library prep was done by the immunoSEQ multiplex PCR assay. The multiplex PCR relied on a mix of 60 forward primers for TCR Vbeta segments and 13 reverse primers for TCR Jbeta segments. A multiplex PCR assay on genomic DNA amplified the CDR3 region of rearranged TCR beta genes. Amplified TCR beta libraries were sequenced as 87-base-pair reads on the Illumina HiSeq System. In the original analysis: Across the 500 to 700 repertoires, a later analysis counted about 81 million unique TCR beta chains, around 11 million of which were shared by at least two donors. A nearest-neighbor algorithm error-corrected the raw reads and collapsed the reads into unique sequences, merging closely related sequences to remove PCR and sequencing errors. V, D and J gene segments were assigned by aligning CDR3 sequences to IMGT reference sequences. Each retained sequence needed at least a six-nucleotide match to both a V gene segment and a J gene segment. A rearrangement was called productive if the CDR3 had no stop codons and remained in frame with V and J, and every other rearrangement was called non-productive. Following IMGT convention, CDR3 was defined as the stretch from the second conserved V-encoded cysteine to the conserved J-encoded phenylalanine. Sequences without an unambiguous match to a single V gene segment were excluded from the earlier analysis of about 600 of the donors. In an earlier analysis of several hundred of the donors, V segments were called functional above 56.7% productive rearrangements and were called segregating when the between-donor standard deviation exceeded 5%. A statistical classification framework was built to diagnose cytomegalovirus status from the catalog of TCR beta chain sequences. A later analysis assigned V and J genes by comparing TCR nucleotide sequences with IMGT/GENE-DB human TR gene sequences. The TCRdist pipeline was used in a later analysis to assign CDR3 sequences and most-parsimonious VDJ recombination scenarios. In a later analysis, each TCR beta chain was defined by its CDR3 amino acid sequence together with its V-gene family, and reads without a unique V-gene family were excluded. A later analysis removed nearly 600 highly shared, low-generation-probability nucleotide sequences to deal with suspected cross-contamination and a sequencing artifact. In a later analysis, a clonal expansion index for each public chain was calculated from normalized within-repertoire ranks of inferred template counts. In a later analysis, generation probabilities were computed with a VDJ recombination model fitted to out-of-frame rearrangements, and the resulting probabilities were checked against IGoR. In a later analysis, hypergeometric tests were used to score TCR-TCR, TCR-HLA and TCR-CMV co-occurrence, with a repertoire-size bias correction applied to TCR pairs. A later analysis estimated false discovery rates by permuting HLA or CMV assignments 20 times. In a later analysis, co-occurring TCRs were grouped using DBSCAN, and TCRdist sequence similarity was added for clustering within HLA-allele-positive subsets. Repertoires with fewer than 30,000 or more than 120,000 public chains were left out of co-occurrence clustering, as were about 5 repertoires with anomalous nucleotide sharing. In TCRdb, the immuneACCESS table is reduced to in-frame sequences with V and J assigned. These tables do not hold every clone; where another copy was compared, an unresolved V gene accounts for under half, and the others remain unexplained. D and trimming were read from the DNA, whereas the V and J calls and clone size are those reported in that table. This sample comprises over 150,000 clones, 70% to 85% of them detected only once. The top ten hold about 0.1% of the sample.

The source of the sample is a study of cytomegalovirus exposure and HLA in healthy donors (dated by TCRdb to 2017 to 2019). Study-wide context: An earlier analysis of approximately 600 of the donors reported approximately 270 Gb of sequence data and 120 million or so unique TCR beta sequences from about 200 million T cells. Along with the approximately 650-subject first cohort, a separate validation cohort of 120 different subjects was used. About 300 gigabases of sequencing data and around 90 million unique TCR sequences made up an early release that covered roughly 670 HLA-typed donors. To predict cytomegalovirus infection status, the study brought together high-throughput TCR immunosequencing, statistical association of individual TCRs with disease status, and machine learning. HLA typing included class I and class II loci at four-digit resolution. Typing coverage differed by locus: A, B, C, DRB1 and DQB1 were typed in roughly 629-630 donors, DQA1 in about 510, DPA1 in over 600, and DPB1 in 400 to 490. A later genetic analysis used genome-wide SNP genotypes for about 55% of the 666 donors, treating that subset as a discovery cohort. A later analysis re-analyzed previously published TCR beta repertoires from 660 or so donors and added high-resolution HLA genotyping to study TCR occurrence patterns. The T cell repertoires of 666 subjects were profiled by immunosequencing and related to cytomegalovirus serostatus. On average, roughly 250,000 unique TCR beta nucleotide sequences were sequenced per donor among 398 genotyped donors of the cohort, with about 17% of those sequences being non-productive. Donor age, sex, ethnicity and CMV serostatus were compiled alongside the repertoire data. Every repertoire in the discovery cohort had been generated on one and the same sequencing platform. An earlier analysis of 500 to 650 of the donors applied high-throughput TCR beta sequencing to assess whether each TCR beta V gene segment acted as functional or pseudogenic. Roughly five DR-DQ haplotypes were handled as single units for association and clustering because linkage in the cohort was strong. The study was designed to test whether signatures of past pathogen exposure could be identified by cataloging public T cell receptors. Of the roughly 420 genotyped donors, 75% to 85% were placed in the genetic ancestry cluster associated with self-reported Caucasian donors. Rather than drawing on any new phenotypic data, the later analysis identified candidate immune exposures from TCR beta sequences and the way those sequences occurred across donors. Study-wide conclusions, independent of this receptor: According to a later genetic analysis, donors in an Asian-associated ancestry cluster had fewer N-insertions in productive TCRs than the approximately 630-donor mean. Cytomegalovirus status was reported to be diagnosed by the classifier with high specificity and sensitivity in both the original and validation cohorts. Some IMGT-functional V segments, including TRBV6-2 and TRBV6-3, could not be told apart with the 87-base-pair reads, so those segments were excluded. In a later analysis, most CMV-associated TCR beta chains were found to appear HLA-restricted, with HLA associations seemingly driven largely by CMV exposure. Correlated functional status among segregating V segments might reflect linkage disequilibrium, but an unknown experimental factor could not be ruled out. Because counts were too low, roughly 18 rarely observed V segments, including chromosome 9 orphons, were left out of the earlier analysis of roughly 600 of the donors. In an earlier analysis of approximately 600 of the donors, most TCR beta V segments were observed in productive rearrangements about 90% or about 30% of the time, broadly matching IMGT annotations. The authors suggested that the approach could potentially be generalized to other disease states and immunological phenotypes. Because some donors lacked HLA typing at each locus, the association tests relied only on the typed subset. Strong co-occurrence of HLA alleles, especially DR and DQ, made assigning TCR associations to individual alleles difficult. The study gave a list of 150 to 200 TCR beta chains associated with cytomegalovirus. According to a later analysis, TCR association rates differed among HLA loci, with DRB1 alleles showing the most associated TCRs and HLA-C alleles showing the fewest. Most TCR sequences were seen in very few donors, while some public TCRs were found in many individuals. A cluster of highly shared sequence variants was judged likely to be a technical artifact of the sequencing pipeline. A later analysis associated 17,000 or so TCR beta sequences with specific HLA alleles at a false discovery rate of 0.05. The only immune exposure information available for the cohort was CMV serostatus. A few of the identified cytomegalovirus-associated TCR beta chains were confirmed in vitro to be specific for cytomegalovirus antigens. A later analysis found that HLA-associated TCR beta chains were more clonally expanded and had lower generation probabilities than equally common non-associated chains. Several of the top co-occurrence clusters appeared to be linked to parvovirus B19, influenza, CMV and Epstein-Barr virus, according to a later analysis. The presence/absence analyses assumed that sequencing depth was roughly uniform across donors, and that assumption may not be true. A further reported finding was that TCR beta sequences accurately predicted the HLA-A and HLA-B alleles for most subjects in the first cohort. The cohort was sequenced for TCR beta chains only, and without alpha or paired-chain data the features that could be detected were limited. An association between a missense DCLRE1C variant and V-gene and J-gene trimming of TCR beta chains was found in a later genetic analysis and replicated in an independent cohort.

The cohort comprised several hundred healthy bone marrow donors. All cohort members were sampled while nominally healthy, although unrecorded immune exposures were likely present. The donor tested CMV seronegative and was one of the 352 seronegative cohort members. Each donor provided a peripheral blood sample, and peripheral blood mononuclear cells were used for TCR beta sequencing. The Qiagen DNeasy Blood Extraction Kit was used to extract genomic DNA from the blood cell samples. CDR1 and CDR2 are drawn from the germline V gene: SGHAT, FQNNGV. Germline trimming: 2 bases from V, 7 bases from J; junction bases outside gene matches: 10. Its CDR3 holds 15 amino acids, cysteine through phenylalanine. The only DNA kept is the CDR3, 45 bases in frame from the first base.

This clonotype was sampled from a boy aged 2-15 years in good health and CMV-seronegative. Recombination connected TRBV11-2 to TRBJ1-1, and TRBD1 matches 7 of the central bases. Sequencing used PBMCs. The CDR3 protein is CASSLRQGGALEAFF. The nucleotide sequence reads as follows: TGTGCCAGCAGCTTAAGACAGGGTGGAGCCCTTGAAGCTTTCTTT.